The 9 T cell receptor beta chains listed next were all sequenced from one sample in a study of cytomegalovirus exposure and HLA in healthy donors. PCR was performed using 60 Vbeta and 13 Jbeta primers. The repertoire was sequenced with immunoSEQ multiplex PCR; TCRdb's copy has only in-frame clones and lacks some. The table has about 180,000 clones, around 82% seen once; the top ten hold 2% to 2.5%. The sequenced material came from PBMCs. These receptors originate from a woman younger than 45 in good health and CMV-seropositive.

The chain uses TRBV28 and TRBJ2-3, with D possibly matching TRBD2 (6 bases). This CDR3 region has 13 residues. In germline, CDR1 is MDHEN, CDR2 SYDVKM. The germline V and J ends were trimmed by 4 bases and 4 bases, with 9 bases remaining between them. In DNA form, the CDR3 reads TGTGCCAGCAGTTGGGACTTCTCAGATACGCAGTATTTT. This sequence encodes CASSWDFSDTQYF.

This clone has a handful of counts. This chain joins TRBV7-9 and TRBJ2-5, with 7 bases aligning to TRBD2. This CDR3 has 17 amino acids. CDR1 and CDR2 from the germline V gene are SEHNR and FQNEAQ (reference sequence). Trimming cost V 5 bases and J 0 bases; bases outside gene matches: 12. DNA of the CDR3: TGTGCCAGCAGCCCGGGGGTGAGCGGGGCCAACCAAGAGACCCAGTACTTC. Its translation: CASSPGVSGANQETQYF.

The chain is built from TRBV7-9 and TRBJ2-7; 11 bases fit TRBD1. The length of the CDR3 is 17 residues. Germline assignment: CDR1 SEHNR and CDR2 FQNEAQ (reference sequence). J was trimmed by 2 bases and V by 4 bases; bases with no gene match: 10. The CDR3 DNA is TGTGCCAGCAGCTCCCCCAACGGGGACAGGGGGGCCTACGAGCAGTACTTC. This encodes CASSSPNGDRGAYEQYF.

The chain is built from TRBV6-5 and TRBJ2-5; a possible D gene is TRBD1 (5 bases). Trimming took 6 bases from V and 2 from J, leaving 16 bases between them. The CDR3 is 15 amino acids. Germline V gene lookup returns CDR1 MNHEY and CDR2 SVGAGI. This chain's CDR3 is CASSPLGTGQETQYF. As DNA, the CDR3 is TGTGCCAGCAGCCCTCTCGGCACAGGACAAGAGACCCAGTACTTC.

This rearrangement joins TRBV11-1 to TRBJ2-1; D remains unclear. Trimming removed 5 bases at V and 5 bases at J, with 10 bases between. This CDR3 is 13 amino acids long. Germline V CDR1 and CDR2: SGHAT, FQDESV (reference sequence). In nucleotides, the CDR3 is TGTGCCAGCAGCCCCTGGGCTGACAATGAGCAGTTCTTC. Translated: CASSPWADNEQFF.

The V gene is TRBV7-3, the J gene TRBJ2-3, with D perhaps matching TRBD2 (6 bases). The CDR3 has 15 amino acids. Trimming stripped 6 bases from V and 2 bases from J, with 15 bases between. CDR1 and CDR2 (germline): SGHTA, FQGTGA. CDR3 loop: CASSRAGGYTDTQYF. Here the CDR3 DNA reads TGTGCCAGCAGTCGAGCGGGCGGCTACACAGATACGCAGTATTTT.

V is TRBV11-3 and J is TRBJ2-5; 7 bases are a match to TRBD1. The CDR3 spans 14 residues. After removal of 4 bases from V and 3 bases from J, the junction contained 5 bases not matched to a gene. The germline V gene encodes CDR1 SGHNT and CDR2 YENEEA. The CDR3 region is CASSSAGTEETQYF. The DNA for the CDR3 is TGTGCCAGCAGCTCCGCCGGGACAGAAGAGACCCAGTACTTC.

The rearrangement links TRBV9 to TRBJ2-7; 9 nucleotides line up with TRBD1. J gave up 5 bases and V 0 bases, and 6 bases lay outside the gene matches. The CDR3 runs 15 residues. Germline CDR1 SGDLS, CDR2 YYNGEE. CDR3 sequence (DNA): TGTGCCAGCAGCGTAGCAGGACAGGGGTGGCACGAGCAGTACTTC. Its translation: CASSVAGQGWHEQYF.

The table lists this clone with a few counts. One end of the junction fails to match germline, which may point to a read error. The chain recombines TRBV6-1 with TRBJ2-6; D may be TRBD1 (5 bases). The CDR3 contains 15 residues. Germline-derived CDR1 and CDR2 are MNHNS and SASEGT. The CDR3 sequence is CASSEDPDGANGLTF. CDR3 DNA: TGTGCCAGCAGTGAAGACCCGGATGGGGCCAACGGCCTGACTTTC.